This TCR beta chain is drawn from a study of T cells after yellow fever vaccination. Whole-study results and caveats: Repertoires obtained by FACS sorting could include abundant clonotypes that entered as contaminants from the bulk population. Clonotypes found in both CD4 and CD8 compartments made up a small share.

With respect to this clonotype: The antigen is not known.

5'RACE template switching produced TCR cDNA carrying a universal primer site and UMIs. TCRdb re-called the 5' RACE reads through MiXCR, storing one row per CDR3 protein. The sample holds fewer than 90,000 distinct CDR3 sequences, around 6.9% seen once. The sample in question was CD8+ T cells sorted from PBMCs, obtained 5 days after the first yellow fever vaccination. This clonotype was obtained from a man aged 18 to 35 who received the YFV17D yellow fever vaccine.

CDR3 nucleotides: TGTGCCAGCAGTCTCCGGACAGGACTTGCCTACGAGCAGTACTTC. Translation: CASSLRTGLAYEQYF. The chain combines TRBV12-3 or TRBV12-4 with TRBJ2-7, with 7 bases fitting TRBD1. The V gene end was trimmed by 5 bases and the J gene end by 2 bases; junction bases not matched to a gene: 9. The CDR3 length is 15 residues.